This TCR beta chain is drawn from a study of blood T cells in healthy people across ages. Study-level findings and limits: PBMCs that were unsorted prevented a conclusive naive versus antigen-experienced comparison.

CDR1 and CDR2 from the germline V gene are KGHDR and SFDVKD. The CDR3 runs to 19 residues. V was pared by 0 bases and J by 5 bases, with 13 bases of the junction left unmatched. Next came a second PCR, run for roughly 6 to 11 cycles, which used a sample-barcoded 5' primer along with a J-beta primer mix. TCRdb called the 5' RACE reads again in MiXCR, with one record for every CDR3 protein. The repertoire holds about 780,000 distinct CDR3 sequences, 35% to 60% seen once, with less than 20% in the top ten. With regard to this clonotype: Its antigen is as yet unknown.

Each sample gave at least 6.5 million isolated PBMCs. Sequencing was performed on blood. V is TRBV24-1 and J is TRBJ2-1; 9 bases line up with TRBD2. This TCR was sampled from an elderly man in good health. CDR3 residues: CATSDLEFPAGGPHNEQFF. The CDR3 region has the DNA TGTGCCACCAGTGATTTGGAGTTTCCGGCGGGAGGGCCACACAATGAGCAGTTCTTC.